One and the same sample provided the 5 T cell receptor beta chains below, sequenced in a study of blood T cell repertoires in COVID-19. Data came from immunoSEQ multiplex PCR; TCRdb stores just in-frame clones and leaves some out. The sample has about 100,000 clones; 70% to 80% are singletons. Sequenced sample: peripheral blood. The receptor source for this set is a man aged 65 to 85 with active or convalescent COVID-19.

The chain couples TRBV5-6 to TRBJ1-2; D gene uncertain. Trimming cost V 2 bases and J 8 bases, with 7 bases left between them. CDR1 and CDR2 (germline): SGHDT, YYEEEE. The CDR3 contains 11 residues. The CDR3 protein is CASSLVGGYTF. The CDR3 DNA reads as TGTGCCAGCAGCTTAGTCGGGGGCTACACCTTC.

The J gene is TRBJ1-6, the V gene TRBV6-5; 7 bases map to TRBD1. This CDR3 is 14 amino acids long. From germline, CDR1 is MNHEY and CDR2 SVGAGI. Trimming cost V 5 bases and J 7 bases; bases outside gene matches: 5. The CDR3 coding sequence is TGTGCCAGCAGTCGACAGGGTTCCAATTCACCCCTCCACTTT. This translates into CASSRQGSNSPLHF.

This clone was counted only a few times. The V and J genes are TRBV7-2 and TRBJ2-1; tentatively, D is TRBD2 (6 bases). Trimming took 2 bases from V and 4 from J, leaving 15 bases between them. The germline gives CDR1 SGHTA, CDR2 FQGNSA. The CDR3 is 16 residues long. Here the CDR3 DNA reads TGTGCCAGCAGCTTATCGTTTAGCGGAGGGTACAATGAGCAGTTCTTC. It specifies CASSLSFSGGYNEQFF.

The chain has TRBV14 and TRBJ2-3; D may be TRBD2 (5 bases). Germline CDR1 SGHDN, CDR2 FVKESK. V was pared by 5 bases and J by 2 bases, with 17 bases between. The CDR3 runs 16 residues. Written as DNA, the CDR3 is TGTGCCAGCAGCTACCGGAGCGGAGCCTTCACAGATACGCAGTATTTT. Amino acids: CASSYRSGAFTDTQYF.

V usage is TRBV4-3 and J usage is TRBJ2-3, with a weak D call TRBD1 (6 bases). Germline CDR1 is LGHNA and CDR2 is YSLEER. The CDR3 is 19 residues long. V lost 4 bases and J 2 bases, leaving 25 bases between the germline ends. CDR3 residues: CASSRSAVGTGISTDTQYF. The DNA of the CDR3 is TGCGCCAGCAGCCGTTCGGCAGTAGGAACAGGGATCTCCACAGATACGCAGTATTTT.